Shown below are 8 T cell receptor beta chains from a single sample sequenced in a study of regulatory T cells in long-lasting Graves disease. Combining iRepertoire HTBI primers with Arm-PCR of CDR3 regions, the authors built TCR beta libraries. TCRdb called the multiplex PCR reads again in MiXCR, with one record for every CDR3 protein. In the table there are about 420,000 distinct CDR3 sequences, around 15% of which are singletons. Sample time point: newly diagnosed GD, antithyroid drugs for less than 3 months. Making the TCR library involved RNA that had been extracted from PBMCs. Separately, the same data were catalogued under a study of T cells in Graves' hyperthyroidism and ophthalmopathy.

The sequences come from peripheral blood mononuclear cells (PBMCs), collected at new diagnosis, from a patient treated with antithyroid drugs. The source of these receptors is a woman under 30 with Graves disease.

This clonotype was detected only a few times. This sequence joins TRBV12-3 or TRBV12-4 and TRBJ2-1; unclear D gene. The CDR3 is 11 amino acids. V lost 7 bases, J lost 11 bases, and 12 bases lay in between. The CDR3 region has the DNA TGTGCCAGCACTTTTGGCGGAAAGCAGTTCTTC. Translated: CASTFGGKQFF.

V is TRBV6-2 or TRBV6-3 and J is TRBJ2-1; TRBD2 matches 12 bases. CDR1 MNHEY and CDR2 SVGEGT come from the germline V gene. Trimming at V came to 5 bases and at J to 5 bases, leaving 4 bases not matched to a gene. This CDR3 is 15 amino acids long. The CDR3 here is CASSILAGGDNEQFF. CDR3 sequence (DNA): TGTGCCAGCAGTATACTAGCGGGAGGTGACAATGAGCAGTTCTTC.

In this sample, this clonotype turned up many times. For the CDR3, the DNA is TGCGCCAGCAGCCAAGATTGGGGACTAGCAGGGGAGACCCAGTACTTC. Its protein product is CASSQDWGLAGETQYF. The chain combines TRBV4-3 with TRBJ2-5; TRBD2 agrees at 9 bases. In germline, CDR1 is LGHNA, CDR2 YSLEER. V lost 0 bases to trimming and J lost 5 bases; unmatched junction nucleotides: 7. This CDR3 region has 16 residues.

This clonotype was counted many times. CDR3 nucleotide sequence: TGTGCCAGCAGCTACAGTCCGGGGACTGAAGCTTTCTTT. Translating gives CASSYSPGTEAFF. The rearrangement uses TRBV3-1 and TRBJ1-1, with no clear D. V was trimmed by 5 bases and J by 5 bases, leaving 12 bases between them. Germline V gene data show CDR1 as LGHDT and CDR2 as YNNKEL (reference sequence). The CDR3 is 13 residues long.

The sample holds a few counts of this clonotype. CDR3 region: CASSEGEYNEQFF. CDR3 bases: TGTGCCAGCAGTGAGGGGGAATACAATGAGCAGTTCTTC. This sequence joins TRBV2 and TRBJ2-1; D may be TRBD1 or TRBD2 (5 bases each). Trimming took 3 bases from V and 4 from J, leaving 7 bases between them. The CDR3 length is 13 residues. Germline V CDR1 and CDR2: SNHLY, FYNNEI.

The table lists this clonotype with a few counts. The V gene is TRBV7-2, the J gene TRBJ2-5; the D gene is possibly TRBD2 (5 bases). Germline values: CDR1 SGHTA, CDR2 FQGNSA. Trimming removed 0 bases at V and 5 bases at J, with 7 bases between. This CDR3 comprises 13 residues. The CDR3 here is CASSLARGETQYF. CDR3 nucleotides: TGTGCCAGCAGCTTAGCGCGCGGGGAGACCCAGTACTTC.

This clonotype appeared a few times. The chain links TRBV28 to TRBJ1-4; 7 bases are a match to TRBD1. Germline assignment: CDR1 MDHEN and CDR2 SYDVKM. Trimming at V came to 5 bases and at J to 5 bases, leaving 8 bases not matched to a gene. The CDR3 consists of 15 residues. The CDR3 DNA is TGTGCCAGCAGTCCTGCGGGACAGTGGAATGAAAAACTGTTTTTT. This encodes CASSPAGQWNEKLFF.

This chain uses TRBV30 with TRBJ2-3; 13 bases agree with TRBD2. Germline V gives CDR1 GTSNPN, CDR2 SVGIG (reference sequence). Trimming took 5 bases from V and 4 from J; bases not matched to a gene: 6. This CDR3 region has 15 residues. CDR3 protein: CAWGGLAGHADTQYF. Written as DNA, the CDR3 is TGTGCCTGGGGGGGACTAGCGGGACACGCAGATACGCAGTATTTT. Using reference TRBV30 and TRBJ2-3 for the parts outside the CDR3, the full variable domain is SQTIHQWPATLVQPVGSPLSLECTVEGTSNPNLYWYRQAAGRGLQLLFYSVGIGQISSEVPQNLSASRPQDRQFILSSKKLLLSDSGFYLCAWGGLAGHADTQYFGPGTRLTVL.